The 8 T cell receptor beta chains below were found in one sample sequenced in a study of blood T cells in healthy people across ages. Using a J-beta primer mix together with a sample-barcoded 5' primer, a second PCR was run for roughly 7 to 11 cycles. TCRdb itself ran the 5' RACE reads through MiXCR, one entry per CDR3 protein. The repertoire consists of under 2,000,000 distinct CDR3 sequences, with around half occurring once and the leading ten covering over 2%. Specimen: blood. These receptors all come from a woman in her forties in good health.

This clonotype was counted only a few times. The chain has TRBV7-2 and TRBJ2-5; TRBD1 or TRBD2 may be the D gene (6 bases each). Per the germline V gene, CDR1 is SGHTA and CDR2 is FQGNSA. The CDR3 consists of 15 residues. The V and J ends lost 3 bases and 4 bases respectively, with 15 bases between them. This CDR3 is CASSFWGARSETQYF. The CDR3 region has the DNA TGTGCCAGCAGCTTTTGGGGGGCCAGATCAGAGACCCAGTACTTC.

The CDR3 DNA sequence: TGTGCCAGCAGTCCAAGCGGGGAAGGGAGCACAGATACGCAGTATTTT. This encodes CASSPSGEGSTDTQYF. The J gene is TRBJ2-3, the V gene TRBV28; 7 nucleotides agree with TRBD2. The germline V gene has CDR1 MDHEN and CDR2 SYDVKM. The CDR3 is made up of 16 amino acids. The trim removed 5 bases at V and 0 bases at J, leaving 8 bases unmatched.

This clonotype was counted a few times. The rearrangement links TRBV27 to TRBJ2-7; 9 nucleotides match TRBD1. The CDR3 extends over 16 amino acids. The germline CDR1 and CDR2 sequences are MNHEY and SMNVEV (reference sequence). Trimming removed 8 bases from V and 3 bases from J; junction bases left unmatched: 14. The CDR3 region has the DNA TGTGCCAGCTCGAAGGGACAGGGCTCCTCCGGCTACGAGCAGTACTTC. Translating it yields CASSKGQGSSGYEQYF.

This rearrangement joins TRBV6-2 or TRBV6-3 to TRBJ2-1, with D tentatively TRBD1 or TRBD2 (5 bases each). Germline V gives CDR1 MNHEY, CDR2 SVGEGT. V was cut by 5 bases and J by 12 bases, with 11 bases left in between. CDR3 size: 11 residues. In DNA, the CDR3 is TGTGCCAGCAGTCGGGACGGCCCGCAGTTCTTC. The encoded protein is CASSRDGPQFF.

The table lists this clonotype with a few counts. J is TRBJ1-2 and V is TRBV10-3, with 8 bases lining up with TRBD1. The CDR3 sequence is 14 residues long. Germline V gene data show CDR1 as ENHRY and CDR2 as SYGVKD. V trimming: 5 bases; J trimming: 3 bases; junction bases outside the gene matches: 5. The CDR3 sequence: CAISIKGQDYGYTF. The DNA of the CDR3 is TGTGCCATCAGTATCAAGGGACAGGACTATGGCTACACCTTC.

This clonotype has only a few counts. The chain uses TRBV28 and TRBJ2-2; no reliable D call. CDR1 is MDHEN and CDR2 is SYDVKM in the germline V gene. This CDR3 is 12 amino acids long. The ends were cut back, 4 bases at V and 4 bases at J, with 4 bases in the middle. CDR3 sequence reads: CASSWTTGELFF. The CDR3 DNA reads TGTGCCAGCAGTTGGACCACCGGGGAGCTGTTTTTT.

This chain uses TRBV7-2 with TRBJ1-5, with D hard to call. The V gene lost 4 bases and the J gene lost 3 bases, with 7 bases spanning the gap. Germline values: CDR1 SGHTA, CDR2 FQGNSA. This CDR3 is 13 amino acids long. The CDR3, as DNA: TGTGCCAGCAGCTCAGACTTCAATCAGCCCCAGCATTTT. Its translation is CASSSDFNQPQHF.

The gene calls are TRBV27 and TRBJ2-6; D might be TRBD2 (5 bases). The ends were cut back, 4 bases at V and 0 bases at J, with 7 bases in the middle. CDR1 MNHEY and CDR2 SMNVEV come from the germline V gene (reference sequence). The CDR3 covers 15 residues. Here the CDR3 reads CASSSDYSGANVLTF. In DNA form, the CDR3 reads TGTGCCAGCAGTTCAGACTACTCTGGGGCCAACGTCCTGACTTTC.